In this sample, the clone carrying this T cell receptor (beta chain) turned up once. Its antigen is not known. The record originates from a study of OX40 agonist ivuxolimab in advanced cancers. Study-wide context: Recorded diagnoses for dose-escalation patients were hepatocellular carcinoma, melanoma, renal cell or head and neck cancer. Eligibility rules accepted prior anti-PD-1, anti-PD-L1 or anti-CTLA-4 therapy, and around 44% had some.

TCRdb keeps only in-frame clones here, not all; method: immunoSEQ multiplex PCR. The sample contains 77,000 or so clones, about 90% of which appear only once. Points from the study as a whole: Dosing at 0.1 to 3.0 mg/kg was accompanied by clonal expansion of CD4+ and CD8+ blood T cells by week 6.

The ends were cut back, 6 bases at V and 2 bases at J, with 15 bases in the middle. CDR1 MGHRA and CDR2 YSYEKL come from the germline V gene. The CDR3 has 15 amino acids. The starting material was CD4+ or CD8+ T cells sorted from blood, obtained in a trial of the OX40 agonist ivuxolimab. V gene TRBV4-1 combines with J gene TRBJ2-3; maybe TRBD2 (7 bases). The TCR sequence derives from an adult with an advanced solid tumor such as melanoma, head and neck, liver or kidney cancer. As DNA, the CDR3 is TGCGCCAGCAGTTATGTTGGGGGGGCCACAGATACGCAGTATTTT. It is translated as CASSYVGGATDTQYF.